This T cell receptor (beta chain) was sequenced in a study of early T cells in non-severe SARS-CoV-2 infection. Study-level background: Sequencing of bulk RNA from unsorted whole blood was done, without chain pairing.

This clonotype appeared many times. Germline assignment: CDR1 SEHNR and CDR2 FQNEAQ (reference sequence). Trimming took 3 bases from V and 7 from J, leaving 22 bases between them. The length of the CDR3 is 17 residues. Attachment of unique molecular identifiers was made to individual cDNA molecules. TCRdb fed the 5' RACE reads into MiXCR, producing one record per CDR3 protein. The sample comprises approximately 65,000 distinct CDR3 sequences, roughly a tenth of which are singletons, and 6.4% rests with the top ten. This clonotype originated in an adult who was a healthcare worker with PCR-confirmed SARS-CoV-2 infection or an uninfected control (not recorded which). The source material was whole blood. This chain joins TRBV7-9 and TRBJ2-1, with D perhaps matching TRBD2 (6 bases). The CDR3 DNA follows: TGTGCCAGCAGCTTGTGGGGCGTCTTGGCTAGCGAAAATGAGCAGTTCTTC. This sequence encodes CASSLWGVLASENEQFF.